This TCR beta chain is drawn from a study of T cell changes during pregnancy in multiple sclerosis. Generated by immunoSEQ multiplex PCR, the TCRdb table keeps only in-frame clones and is missing some. Of roughly 30,000 clones in the sample, 70% to 90% were seen once. The CDR3 is 15 amino acids. CDR1 is SGHAT and CDR2 is FQNNGV in the germline V gene. The V and J ends lost 1 base and 4 bases respectively, with 14 bases between them. The material sequenced was CD4+ T cells from peripheral blood mononuclear cells, taken in the first trimester of pregnancy. The sequence was collected from a female donor in good health, enrolled as a control in a pregnancy study. V and J are TRBV11-2 and TRBJ2-7; D is unresolved. CDR3 sequence: CASSLGRQDTYEQYF. CDR3 nucleotides: TGTGCCAGCAGCTTAGGCAGGCAGGATACATACGAGCAGTACTTC.